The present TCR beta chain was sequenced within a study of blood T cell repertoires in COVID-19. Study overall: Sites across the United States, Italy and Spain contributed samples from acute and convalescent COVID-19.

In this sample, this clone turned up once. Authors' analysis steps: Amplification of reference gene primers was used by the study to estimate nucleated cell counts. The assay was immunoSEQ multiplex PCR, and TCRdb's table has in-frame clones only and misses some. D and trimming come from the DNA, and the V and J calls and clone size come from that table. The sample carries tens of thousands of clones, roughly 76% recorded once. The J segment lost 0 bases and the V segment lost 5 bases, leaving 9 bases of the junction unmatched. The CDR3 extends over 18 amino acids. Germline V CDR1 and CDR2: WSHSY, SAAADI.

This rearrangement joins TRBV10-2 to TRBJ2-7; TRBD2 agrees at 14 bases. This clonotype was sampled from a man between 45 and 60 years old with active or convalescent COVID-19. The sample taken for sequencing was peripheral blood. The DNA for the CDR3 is TGCGCCAGCAGTACCTCCTCGGGGACTAGCGGGAGCTCCTACGAGCAGTACTTC. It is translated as CASSTSSGTSGSSYEQYF.